These 11 T cell receptor beta chains share one sample of origin, sequenced in a study of metastatic and nonmetastatic thyroid tumors (dated by TCRdb to the early 2020s). Library preparation employed PCR. Sequencing was performed on an Illumina HiSeq 4000. Using fastp at Q25 and MiXCR, TCRdb reprocessed the public reads and kept productive beta chains. In all, the sample holds some 52,000 clones, and roughly 15% of those were seen once. Together, the top ten hold 2.5% to 3.5% of the sample. None of the patients had been given any treatment before thyroid surgery. Source material: blood. Every receptor here comes from a female donor with papillary thyroid cancer or a benign thyroid nodule (not recorded which). Some clones in this sample may be carry-over from other donors' samples.

This clone has at least ten counts. The J gene is TRBJ2-1, the V gene TRBV20-1; D is perhaps TRBD1 or TRBD2 (5 bases each). V lost 5 bases and J lost 5, with 10 bases in between. This CDR3 contains 12 residues. The germline gives CDR1 DFQATT, CDR2 SNEGSKA (reference sequence). This chain's CDR3 is CSAPRGDNEQFF. The CDR3 DNA sequence: TGCAGTGCTCCACGGGGCGACAATGAGCAGTTCTTC.

The chain joins TRBV5-4 to TRBJ1-1; weak D call: TRBD1 (6 bases). Trimming pared 0 bases from V and 2 bases from J, leaving 14 bases between. The CDR3 covers 16 residues. In germline, CDR1 is SGHNT, CDR2 YYREEE (reference sequence). The CDR3: CASSLEGGFVNTEAFF. In DNA form, the CDR3 reads TGTGCCAGCAGCTTGGAGGGGGGGTTCGTCAACACTGAAGCTTTCTTT.

This clone was observed many times. CDR3 bases: TGTGCCAGCAGCTTAGTAGGGCTCTCTGGAAACACCATATATTTT. As protein: CASSLVGLSGNTIYF. The chain uses TRBV7-9 and TRBJ1-3, with D unresolved. The V gene lost 1 base and the J gene lost 0 bases, with 7 bases spanning the gap. This CDR3 is built from 15 residues. Germline CDR1 SEHNR, CDR2 FQNEAQ (reference sequence).

Ten or more counts support this clone. The chain is built from TRBV24-1 and TRBJ2-2; no clear D. From germline, CDR1 is KGHDR and CDR2 SFDVKD. Between the trimmed V and J ends, which lost 4 bases and 3 bases, there was a span of 5 bases. The CDR3 spans 13 residues. CDR3 DNA: TGTGCCACCAGTGACATATACACCGGGGAGCTGTTTTTT. Encoded protein: CATSDIYTGELFF.

As regards this clone: A read error is possible here, since a much larger clone lies one base away. The chain recombines TRBV28 with TRBJ2-1; tentative D call: TRBD1 (6 bases). The CDR3 has 14 amino acids. CDR1 and CDR2 (germline): MDHEN, SYDVKM. Trimming took 6 bases from V and 6 from J, leaving 15 bases between them. The CDR3 nucleotides are TGTGCCAGCAGGCATGGGGGCCCGATCAATGAGCAGTTCTTC. Translated, it gives CASRHGGPINEQFF.

This clone was recorded at least ten times. The chain carries TRBV20-1 and TRBJ2-2; D may be TRBD2 (7 bases). V was cut by 3 bases and J by 5 bases, with 22 bases left in between. CDR3 length: 17 amino acids. Germline CDR1 is DFQATT and CDR2 is SNEGSKA (reference sequence). CDR3 sequence (DNA): TGCAGTGCTAGGGTATCCCAGGGGAGGGCCTGGACCGGGGAGCTGTTTTTT. Protein: CSARVSQGRAWTGELFF.

Only a few counts were recorded for this clone. An end of the junction does not agree with germline; a read error may underlie this. V gene TRBV28 combines with J gene TRBJ2-2; 9 nucleotides agree with TRBD2. There are 16 residues in the CDR3. Germline values: CDR1 MDHEN, CDR2 SYDVKM. CDR3 nucleotide sequence: TGTGCCAGAATAGGGGTCGGCGGGAGGGTCTCCGGGGAGATGTTTTTT. It encodes CARIGVGGRVSGEMFF. Together with reference TRBV28 and TRBJ2-2, the CDR3 gives the full variable domain: DVKVTQSSRYLVKRTGEKVFLECVQDMDHENMFWYRQDPGLGLRLIYFSYDVKMKEKGDIPEGYSVSREKKERFSLILESASTNQTSMYLCARIGVGGRVSGEMFFGEGSRLTVL.

This clone occurred many times. The V gene is TRBV20-1, the J gene TRBJ1-1; a weak D match, TRBD1 (5 bases). The length of the CDR3 is 12 residues. Trimming removed 2 bases from V and 4 bases from J, with 8 bases in between. The germline V gene encodes CDR1 DFQATT and CDR2 SNEGSKA (reference sequence). In nucleotides, the CDR3 is TGCAGTGCTAGACAGGGTGGCACTGAAGCTTTCTTT. It is translated as CSARQGGTEAFF.

This clone was found many times. The rearrangement links TRBV7-3 to TRBJ2-1, with D perhaps assigned TRBD1 or TRBD2 (7 bases each). CDR3 length: 14 amino acids. Germline CDR1 reads SGHTA; CDR2 reads FQGTGA. Trimming left V 5 bases short and J 9 bases short, with 17 bases between. In DNA form, the CDR3 reads TGTGCCAGCAGCGTGACAGGGTGGGGGGGTGAGCAGTTCTTC. The encoded protein is CASSVTGWGGEQFF.

This clone was observed at least ten times. The genes are TRBV19 and TRBJ1-1; D remains ambiguous. Germline V gene sequence: CDR1 LNHDA, CDR2 SQIVND (reference sequence). Trimming left V 7 bases short and J 0 bases short, with 12 bases between. The CDR3 extends over 14 amino acids. The CDR3 reads CASTAYQMNTEAFF. The CDR3 DNA is TGTGCCAGTACGGCCTATCAAATGAACACTGAAGCTTTCTTT.

Ten or more counts support this clone. V usage is TRBV20-1 and J usage is TRBJ2-3; D not certain. Deletions cut 0 bases from V and 2 bases from J, with 9 bases between. This CDR3 spans 14 amino acids. Germline CDR1 is DFQATT and CDR2 is SNEGSKA (reference sequence). In DNA form, the CDR3 reads TGCAGTGCTAGAGAAGTCTCCTACACAGATACGCAGTATTTT. It is translated as CSAREVSYTDTQYF.